This T cell receptor beta chain was sequenced for a study of CD8 T cells in ankylosing spondylitis. Overall study findings and caveats: What appeared characteristic of ankylosing spondylitis blood was a TCR beta motif of eight highly homologous variants.

This clonotype was seen a few times. Its cognate antigen is unknown. Making the TCR beta libraries involved quantitative 5'-RACE with molecular barcodes. Each CDR3 protein is one row after TCRdb ran MiXCR on the 5' RACE reads. The data contain a few hundred thousand distinct CDR3 sequences, less than 25% of them singletons. Trimming pared 4 bases from V and 2 bases from J, leaving 16 bases between. There are 15 residues in the CDR3. Germline CDR1 reads SGHDT; CDR2 reads YYEEEE. Sequencing was done on a sample of blood, either unsorted or a sorted T cell fraction (not recorded which). This receptor was obtained from a female donor with ankylosing spondylitis or in good health (not recorded which). The chain couples TRBV5-6 to TRBJ2-7; D perhaps matches TRBD2 (5 bases). CDR3 residues: CASSPDFSDPYEQYF. CDR3 DNA: TGTGCCAGCAGCCCGGACTTTTCGGATCCCTACGAGCAGTACTTC.